This T cell receptor beta chain appears in the sequencing data of a study of cytomegalovirus exposure and HLA in healthy donors. Study-level points and caveats: Cytomegalovirus status was reportedly diagnosed by the classifier with high specificity and sensitivity. Under in vitro conditions, three CMV-associated chains were confirmed as specific for CMV antigens. The TCR clusters that emerged in the first cohort tended, a later analysis found, to co-occur in the approximately 110 validation repertoires. The authors listed 150 to 200 TCR beta chains as cytomegalovirus-associated.

Per the germline V gene, CDR1 is MDHEN and CDR2 is SYDVKM. Between the trimmed V and J ends, which lost 4 bases and 3 bases, there was a span of 12 bases. The CDR3 extends over 14 amino acids. The method was immunoSEQ multiplex PCR; TCRdb's version includes in-frame clones alone and lacks a portion of them. The repertoire holds about 73,000 clones, with 85% to 95% as singletons. Concerning this clone itself: The antigen is not known.

Sequenced material: PBMCs. This sequence originates from a woman in her late teens or twenties in good health and CMV-seropositive. This chain connects TRBV28 to TRBJ1-1; possible D gene TRBD1, 6 bases. Here the CDR3 DNA reads TGTGCCAGCAGTTACGCCAGGGGATACACTGAAGCTTTCTTT. It is translated as CASSYARGYTEAFF.